This paragraph reports one TCR beta chain. Its matching antigen is unknown. This CDR3 is also generated by other DNA sequences in the sample. Division of CD4+ cells produced a CD45RA+ naive subset and a CD45RA-negative memory subset. This specimen belongs to a study of shared clonotypes between healthy human individuals. Overall study results and limits: Memory subsets generally showed smaller estimated richness than naive subsets did. The sole specimen, blood, was sampled, and tissue repertoires likely differ.

V gave up 0 bases and J gave up 3 bases; unmatched junction bases: 8. Germline CDR1 reads SGHRS; CDR2 reads YFSETQ. The CDR3 has 17 amino acids. Using immunoSEQ multiplex PCR, the repertoire was profiled, and TCRdb retains in-frame clones only, with some absent. Counted here are 1.4 million to 1.5 million clones, approximately 96% occurring once; the ten biggest clones make up 1% to 1.5%. This rearrangement joins TRBV5-1 to TRBJ2-7, with 11 bases matching TRBD2. This TCR was sampled from a man aged 25 to 40 in good health. Sequencing was carried out using naive CD4+ T cells sorted from blood. Stated subset: CD45RA+ positively selected. This chain's CDR3 is CASSLALAGGSSYEQYF. The CDR3 region has the DNA TGCGCCAGCAGCTTGGCCTTAGCGGGAGGGTCCAGCTACGAGCAGTACTTC.